Listed here are 6 T cell receptor beta chains from one sample, sequenced in a study of persistence of HIV-infected CD4 T cells. This was the immunoSEQ version 4 assay in survey mode. Libraries were prepared by immunoSEQ multiplex PCR; TCRdb keeps only in-frame clonotypes and omits some of them. This sample has about 64,000 clones, with about 81% found just once. Cells were stimulated with overlapping HIV-1 Gag 15-mer peptides. Memory cells lacking CD40L and CD69 with high CD45RO were sorted. The antigens for these receptors are not known. The source material was CD4+ T cells sorted from PBMCs after 18-hour stimulation, sampled from a patient who received antiretroviral therapy. These receptors came from an adult man with HIV who was CMV-seropositive.

This sequence joins TRBV28 and TRBJ1-5, with TRBD1 as a possible D gene (6 bases). The CDR3 has 16 residues. Germline V gene data show CDR1 as MDHEN and CDR2 as SYDVKM. Trimming pared 6 bases from V and 4 bases from J, leaving 19 bases between. CDR3: CASRSLQGRGNQPQHF. DNA of the CDR3: TGTGCCAGCAGGTCACTGCAGGGGAGGGGGAATCAGCCCCAGCATTTT.

This chain joins TRBV19 and TRBJ1-2; TRBD1 matches at 10 bases. Germline V lookup: CDR1 LNHDA, CDR2 SQIVND (reference sequence). The CDR3 is 13 amino acids. J was trimmed by 6 bases and V by 7 bases; bases with no gene match: 5. CDR3 in DNA: TGTGCCAGTACCCTGGGACAGGGGAATGGCTACACCTTC. It codes for CASTLGQGNGYTF.

The CDR3 protein is CASSLRQGGGYEQYF. In nucleotides, the CDR3 is TGCGCCAGCAGCTTGCGACAGGGAGGGGGCTACGAGCAGTACTTC. This chain uses TRBV5-1 with TRBJ2-7; D possibly uses TRBD1 or TRBD2 (7 bases each). CDR1 SGHRS and CDR2 YFSETQ come from the germline V gene. The CDR3 is 15 amino acids. Between the trimmed V and J ends, which lost 1 base and 3 bases, there was a span of 14 bases. The full variable domain, with the rest looked up from reference TRBV5-1 and TRBJ2-7, is KAGVTQTPRYLIKTRGQQVTLSCSPISGHRSVSWYQQTPGQGLQFLFEYFSETQRNKGNFPGRFSGRQFSNSRSEMNVSTLELGDSALYLCASSLRQGGGYEQYFGPGTRLTVT.

This chain connects TRBV5-1 to TRBJ2-6, with 10 bases aligning to TRBD1. The CDR3 has 21 amino acids. Germline V CDR1 and CDR2: SGHRS, YFSETQ. V lost 4 bases and J lost 4; bases outside the gene matches: 20. CDR3 amino acids: CASSPYGRQGASGAGANVLTF. The CDR3 DNA reads TGCGCCAGCAGCCCTTATGGCAGACAGGGGGCTTCAGGAGCCGGGGCCAACGTCCTGACTTTC.

This chain uses TRBV2 with TRBJ2-3; 10 bases line up with TRBD2. Per the germline V gene, CDR1 is SNHLY and CDR2 is FYNNEI. This CDR3 region has 16 residues. Trimming took 6 bases from V and 6 from J; bases not matched to a gene: 12. The CDR3, as DNA: TGTGCCAGCAGCGGACTAGCGGTAGCCCGGGGGGATACGCAGTATTTT. It is translated as CASSGLAVARGDTQYF.

This chain joins TRBV5-1 and TRBJ1-2; 9 bases fit TRBD1. Germline CDR1 and CDR2: SGHRS and YFSETQ. CDR3 length: 17 residues. V trimming: 3 bases; J trimming: 4 bases; junction bases outside the gene matches: 13. The CDR3 sequence is CASSSGTGTLEGYGYTF. In DNA form, the CDR3 reads TGCGCCAGCAGCTCCGGGACAGGGACCCTCGAGGGCTATGGCTACACCTTC.